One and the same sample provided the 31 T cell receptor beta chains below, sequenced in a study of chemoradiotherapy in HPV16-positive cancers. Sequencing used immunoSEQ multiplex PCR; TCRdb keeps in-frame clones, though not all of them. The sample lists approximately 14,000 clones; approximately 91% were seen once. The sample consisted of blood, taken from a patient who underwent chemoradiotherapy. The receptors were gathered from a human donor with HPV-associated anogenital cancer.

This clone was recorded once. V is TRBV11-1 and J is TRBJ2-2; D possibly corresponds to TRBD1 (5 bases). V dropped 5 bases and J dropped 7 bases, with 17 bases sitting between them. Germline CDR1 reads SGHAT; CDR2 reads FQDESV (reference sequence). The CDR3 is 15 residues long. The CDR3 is CASSLLRRGIGELFF. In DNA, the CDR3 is TGTGCCAGCAGCCTATTACGTAGGGGCATCGGGGAGCTGTTTTTT.

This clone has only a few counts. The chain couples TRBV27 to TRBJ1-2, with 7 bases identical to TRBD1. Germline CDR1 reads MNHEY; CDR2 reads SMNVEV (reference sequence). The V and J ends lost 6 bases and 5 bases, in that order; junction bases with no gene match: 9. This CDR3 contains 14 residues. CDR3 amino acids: CASRDTGQLYGYTF. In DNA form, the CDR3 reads TGTGCCAGCAGAGACACGGGACAGCTTTATGGCTACACCTTC.

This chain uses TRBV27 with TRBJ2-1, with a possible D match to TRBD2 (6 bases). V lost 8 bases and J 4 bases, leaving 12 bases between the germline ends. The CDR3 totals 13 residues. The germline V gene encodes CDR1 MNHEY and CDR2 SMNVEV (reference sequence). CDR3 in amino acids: CASGWGVYNEQFF. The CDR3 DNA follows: TGTGCCAGCGGGTGGGGGGTATACAATGAGCAGTTCTTC.

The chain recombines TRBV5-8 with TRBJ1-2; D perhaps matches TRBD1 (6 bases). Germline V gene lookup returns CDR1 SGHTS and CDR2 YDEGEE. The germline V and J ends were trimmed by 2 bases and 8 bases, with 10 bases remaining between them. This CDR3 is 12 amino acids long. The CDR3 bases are TGTGCCAGCAGCTTACAGGGCTACGGCTACACCTTC. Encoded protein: CASSLQGYGYTF. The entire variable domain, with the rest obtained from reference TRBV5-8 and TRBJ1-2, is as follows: EAGVTQSPTHLIKTRGQQATLRCSPISGHTSVYWYQQALGLGLQFLLWYDEGEERNRGNFPPRFSGRQFPNYSSELNVNALELEDSALYLCASSLQGYGYTFGSGTRLTVV.

CDR3 coding DNA: TGTGCCAGCAGCCTGAGCGGGGCTAGCACAGATACGCAGTATTTT. Amino acid sequence: CASSLSGASTDTQYF. The V and J genes are TRBV6-5 and TRBJ2-3; 7 positions agree with TRBD2. CDR1 and CDR2 from the germline V gene are MNHEY and SVGAGI. There are 15 residues in the CDR3. With V trimmed by 6 bases and J by 0 bases, 6 bases remained unmatched.

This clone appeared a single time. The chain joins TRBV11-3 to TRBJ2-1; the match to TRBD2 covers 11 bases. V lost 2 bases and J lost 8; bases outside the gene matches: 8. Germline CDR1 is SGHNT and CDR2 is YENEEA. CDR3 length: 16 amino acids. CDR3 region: CASSLNPSGGRDEQFF. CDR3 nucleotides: TGTGCCAGCAGCTTAAATCCTAGCGGGGGGAGGGATGAGCAGTTCTTC.

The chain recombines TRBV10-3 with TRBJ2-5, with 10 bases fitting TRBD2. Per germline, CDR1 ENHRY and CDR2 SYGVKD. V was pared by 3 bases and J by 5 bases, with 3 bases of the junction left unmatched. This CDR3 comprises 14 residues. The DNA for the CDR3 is TGTGCCATCAGTGAAGCGGGGGGGGCTGAGACCCAGTACTTC. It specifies CAISEAGGAETQYF.

The CDR3 coding sequence is TGTGCCAGCAGCGTAGTTCGAGACGGACAGTCCTACAATGAGCAGTTCTTC. Its protein product is CASSVVRDGQSYNEQFF. The rearrangement uses TRBV9 and TRBJ2-1, with D possibly TRBD1 on 6 matching bases. This CDR3 is 17 amino acids long. Germline V gene sequence: CDR1 SGDLS, CDR2 YYNGEE. V lost 0 bases and J lost 1, with 14 bases in between.

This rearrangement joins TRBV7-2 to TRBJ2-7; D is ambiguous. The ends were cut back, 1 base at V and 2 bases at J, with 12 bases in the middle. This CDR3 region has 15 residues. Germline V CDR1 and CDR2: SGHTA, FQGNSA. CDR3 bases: TGTGCCAGCAGCTTAGGGGCAGGTCCGACCTACGAGCAGTACTTC. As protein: CASSLGAGPTYEQYF.

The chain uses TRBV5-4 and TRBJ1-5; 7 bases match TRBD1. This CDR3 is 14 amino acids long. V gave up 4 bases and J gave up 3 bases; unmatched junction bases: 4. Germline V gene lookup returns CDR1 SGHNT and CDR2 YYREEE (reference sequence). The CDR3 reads CASSLDRSNQPQHF. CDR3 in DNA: TGTGCCAGCAGCCTGGACAGGTCCAATCAGCCCCAGCATTTT.

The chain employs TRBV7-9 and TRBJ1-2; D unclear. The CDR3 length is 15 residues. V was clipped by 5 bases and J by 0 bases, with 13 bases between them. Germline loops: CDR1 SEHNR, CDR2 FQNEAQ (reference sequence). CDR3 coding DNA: TGTGCCAGCAGCAATCGGGGAGGGACTAACTATGGCTACACCTTC. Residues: CASSNRGGTNYGYTF.

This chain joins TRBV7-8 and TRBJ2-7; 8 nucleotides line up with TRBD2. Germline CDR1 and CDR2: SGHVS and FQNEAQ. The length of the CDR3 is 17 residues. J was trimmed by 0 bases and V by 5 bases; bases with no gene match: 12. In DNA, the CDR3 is TGTGCCAGCAGCCCGGGACGAGGGCGGGGGGCCTCCTACGAGCAGTACTTC. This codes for CASSPGRGRGASYEQYF.

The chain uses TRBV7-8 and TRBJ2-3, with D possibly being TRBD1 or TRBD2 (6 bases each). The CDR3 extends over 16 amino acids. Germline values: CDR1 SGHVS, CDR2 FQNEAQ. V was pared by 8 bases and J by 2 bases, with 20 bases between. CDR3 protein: CASVNGGEFPTDTQYF. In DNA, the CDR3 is TGTGCCAGCGTCAACGGGGGCGAGTTTCCCACAGATACGCAGTATTTT.

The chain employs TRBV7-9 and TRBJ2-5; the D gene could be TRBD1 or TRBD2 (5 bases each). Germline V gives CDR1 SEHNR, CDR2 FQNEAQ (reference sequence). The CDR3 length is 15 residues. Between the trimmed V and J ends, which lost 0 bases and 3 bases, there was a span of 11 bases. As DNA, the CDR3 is TGTGCCAGCAGCTTAGCGCCGGGGACCGAAGAGACCCAGTACTTC. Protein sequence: CASSLAPGTEETQYF.

CDR3 residues: CASSQGLSDTQYF. The CDR3, as DNA: TGCGCCAGCAGCCAGGGGCTTTCGGATACGCAGTATTTT. The chain is built from TRBV4-1 and TRBJ2-3, with D tentatively TRBD1 (5 bases). V was trimmed by 3 bases and J by 6 bases, leaving 10 bases between them. Looked up from germline, CDR1 is MGHRA and CDR2 is YSYEKL. The CDR3 covers 13 residues.

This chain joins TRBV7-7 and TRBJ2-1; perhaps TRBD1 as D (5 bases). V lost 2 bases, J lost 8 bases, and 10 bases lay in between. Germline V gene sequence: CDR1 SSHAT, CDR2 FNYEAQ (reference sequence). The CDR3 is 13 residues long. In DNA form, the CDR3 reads TGTGCCAGCAGCTTATACCAGGGTTATGAGCAGTTCTTC. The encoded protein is CASSLYQGYEQFF.

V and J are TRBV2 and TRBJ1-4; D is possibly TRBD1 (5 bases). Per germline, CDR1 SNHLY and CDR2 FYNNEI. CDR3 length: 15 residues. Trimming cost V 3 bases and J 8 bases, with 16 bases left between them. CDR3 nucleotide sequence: TGTGCCAGCAGTGAGGGGGACTTTTCGGGGGAAAAACTGTTTTTT. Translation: CASSEGDFSGEKLFF.

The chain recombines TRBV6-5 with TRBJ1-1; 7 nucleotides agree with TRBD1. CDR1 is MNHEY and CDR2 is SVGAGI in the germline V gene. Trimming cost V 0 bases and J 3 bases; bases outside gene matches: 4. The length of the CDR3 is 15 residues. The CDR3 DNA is TGTGCCAGCAGTTACTCGGGCAGGGGGTACACTGAAGCTTTCTTT. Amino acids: CASSYSGRGYTEAFF.

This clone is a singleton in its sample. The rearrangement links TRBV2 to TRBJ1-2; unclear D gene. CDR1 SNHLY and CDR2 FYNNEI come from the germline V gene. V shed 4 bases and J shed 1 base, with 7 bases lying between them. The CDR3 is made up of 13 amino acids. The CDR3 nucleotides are TGTGCCAGCAGTGGGACGGTTAACTATGGCTACACCTTC. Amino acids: CASSGTVNYGYTF.

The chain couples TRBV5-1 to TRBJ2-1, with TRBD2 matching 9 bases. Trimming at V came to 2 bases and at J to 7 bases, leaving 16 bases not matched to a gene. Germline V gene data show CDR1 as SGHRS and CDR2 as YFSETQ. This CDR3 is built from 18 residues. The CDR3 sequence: CASSFWELAGAVSNEQFF. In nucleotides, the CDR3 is TGCGCCAGCAGCTTTTGGGAATTAGCGGGGGCCGTGAGTAATGAGCAGTTCTTC.

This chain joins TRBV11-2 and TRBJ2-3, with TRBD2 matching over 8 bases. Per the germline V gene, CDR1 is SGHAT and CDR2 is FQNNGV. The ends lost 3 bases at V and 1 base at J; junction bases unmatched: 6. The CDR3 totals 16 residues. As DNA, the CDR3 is TGTGCCAGCAGCTTCCACGGGGGGGATGGCACAGATACGCAGTATTTT. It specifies CASSFHGGDGTDTQYF. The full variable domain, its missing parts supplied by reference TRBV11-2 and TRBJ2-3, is EAGVAQSPRYKIIEKRQSVAFWCNPISGHATLYWYQQILGQGPKLLIQFQNNGVVDDSQLPKDRFSAERLKGVDSTLKIQPAKLEDSAVYLCASSFHGGDGTDTQYFGPGTRLTVL.

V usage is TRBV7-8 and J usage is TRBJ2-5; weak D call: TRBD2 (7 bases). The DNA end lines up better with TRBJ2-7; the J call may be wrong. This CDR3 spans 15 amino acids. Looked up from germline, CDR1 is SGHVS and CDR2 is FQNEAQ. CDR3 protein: CASSLDGGARGEQYF. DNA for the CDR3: TGTGCCAGCAGCTTAGATGGGGGGGCGCGCGGCGAGCAGTACTTC.

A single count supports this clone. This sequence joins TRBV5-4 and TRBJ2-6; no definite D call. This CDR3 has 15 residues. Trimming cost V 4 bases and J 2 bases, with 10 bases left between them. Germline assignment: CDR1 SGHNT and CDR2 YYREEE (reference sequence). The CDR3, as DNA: TGTGCCAGCAGCCTCCAGTTAGCTGGGGCCAACGTCCTGACTTTC. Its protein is CASSLQLAGANVLTF.

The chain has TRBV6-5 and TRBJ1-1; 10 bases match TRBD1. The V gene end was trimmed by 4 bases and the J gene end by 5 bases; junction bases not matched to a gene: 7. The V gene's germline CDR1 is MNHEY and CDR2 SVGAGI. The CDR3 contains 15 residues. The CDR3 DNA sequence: TGTGCCAGCAGTTTCACGACAGGGGGCTATACTGAAGCTTTCTTT. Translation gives CASSFTTGGYTEAFF.

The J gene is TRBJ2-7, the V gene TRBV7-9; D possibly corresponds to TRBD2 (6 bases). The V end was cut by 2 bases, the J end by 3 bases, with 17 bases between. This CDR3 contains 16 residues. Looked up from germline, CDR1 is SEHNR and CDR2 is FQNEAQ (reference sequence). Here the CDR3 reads CASSLLKGLVGYEQYF. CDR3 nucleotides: TGTGCCAGCAGCTTACTAAAGGGACTCGTAGGCTACGAGCAGTACTTC.

CDR3 protein: CASSMRAGEGQPQHF. CDR3 DNA sequence: TGTGCCAGTAGTATGAGAGCAGGGGAGGGTCAGCCCCAGCATTTT. V usage is TRBV19 and J usage is TRBJ1-5; D is possibly TRBD1 (6 bases). V was shortened by 3 bases and J by 6 bases, with 15 bases between the two germline ends. CDR3 length: 15 amino acids. Germline lookup yields CDR1 LNHDA and CDR2 SQIVND (reference sequence).

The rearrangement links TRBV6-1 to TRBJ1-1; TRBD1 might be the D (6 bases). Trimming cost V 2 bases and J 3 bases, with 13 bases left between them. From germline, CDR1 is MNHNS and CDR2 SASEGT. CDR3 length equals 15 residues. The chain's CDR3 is CASSESGEGYTEAFF. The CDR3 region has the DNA TGTGCCAGCAGTGAATCAGGGGAGGGGTACACTGAAGCTTTCTTT.

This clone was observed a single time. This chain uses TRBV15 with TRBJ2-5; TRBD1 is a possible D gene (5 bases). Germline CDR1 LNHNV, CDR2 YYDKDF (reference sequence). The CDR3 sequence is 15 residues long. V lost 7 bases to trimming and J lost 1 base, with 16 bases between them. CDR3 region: CATKSLGATQETQYF. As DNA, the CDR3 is TGTGCCACCAAAAGCCTAGGGGCAACCCAAGAGACCCAGTACTTC.

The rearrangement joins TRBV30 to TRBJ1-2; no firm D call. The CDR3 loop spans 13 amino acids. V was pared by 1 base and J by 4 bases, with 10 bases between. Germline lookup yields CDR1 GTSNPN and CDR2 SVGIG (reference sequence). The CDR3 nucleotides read TGTGCCTGGAGTGGTCATGGGCTCTATGGCTACACCTTC. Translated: CAWSGHGLYGYTF.

The CDR3 spells CASSQGSSGGFYGYTF. CDR3 DNA: TGCGCCAGCAGCCAAGGGAGTTCAGGGGGCTTCTATGGCTACACCTTC. V and J are TRBV4-3 and TRBJ1-2; TRBD1 aligns across 8 bases. The V segment lost 1 base and the J segment 4 bases; nucleotides outside the gene matches: 8. The germline V gene encodes CDR1 LGHNA and CDR2 YSLEER. The CDR3 extends over 16 amino acids.

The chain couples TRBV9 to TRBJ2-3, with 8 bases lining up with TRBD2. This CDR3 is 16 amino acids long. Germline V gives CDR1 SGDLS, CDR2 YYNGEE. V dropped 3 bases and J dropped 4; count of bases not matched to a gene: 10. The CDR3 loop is CASSARSGGLADTQYF. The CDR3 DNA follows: TGTGCCAGCAGCGCCCGCTCGGGGGGGTTAGCAGATACGCAGTATTTT.